This TCR beta chain was sequenced in a study of T cell changes during pregnancy in multiple sclerosis. The CDR3 length is 21 residues. The germline V gene has CDR1 MGHRA and CDR2 YSYEKL. V lost 4 bases, J lost 0 bases, and 24 bases stayed unmatched. Generated by immunoSEQ multiplex PCR, the TCRdb table keeps only in-frame clones and is missing some. The profile shows over 90,000 clones, 93% of them singletons. The sequence derives from a female donor with multiple sclerosis, enrolled in a pregnancy study. The source was peripheral blood, collected after pregnancy. This chain links TRBV4-1 with TRBJ2-7; TRBD2 matches at 7 bases. This CDR3 is CASSPPALPRGGAVSSYEQYF. The CDR3 DNA sequence: TGCGCCAGCAGCCCCCCGGCGCTACCCCGGGGAGGGGCGGTGAGCTCCTACGAGCAGTACTTC.